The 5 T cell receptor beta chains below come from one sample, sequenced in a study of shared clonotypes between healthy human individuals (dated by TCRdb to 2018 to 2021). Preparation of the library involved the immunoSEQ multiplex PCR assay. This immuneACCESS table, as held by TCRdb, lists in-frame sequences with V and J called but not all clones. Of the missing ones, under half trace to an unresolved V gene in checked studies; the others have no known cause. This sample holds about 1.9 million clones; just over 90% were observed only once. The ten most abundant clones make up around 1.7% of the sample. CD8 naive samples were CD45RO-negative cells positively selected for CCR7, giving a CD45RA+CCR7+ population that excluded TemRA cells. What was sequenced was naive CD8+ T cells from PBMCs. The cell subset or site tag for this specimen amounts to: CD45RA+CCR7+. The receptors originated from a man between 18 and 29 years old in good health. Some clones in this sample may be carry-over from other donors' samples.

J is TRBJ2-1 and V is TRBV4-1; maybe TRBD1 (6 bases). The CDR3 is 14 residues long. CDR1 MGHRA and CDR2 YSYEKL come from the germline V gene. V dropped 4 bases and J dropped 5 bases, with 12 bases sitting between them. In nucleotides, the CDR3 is TGCGCCAGCAGCCCATCGGGACAACACAATGAGCAGTTCTTC. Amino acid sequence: CASSPSGQHNEQFF.

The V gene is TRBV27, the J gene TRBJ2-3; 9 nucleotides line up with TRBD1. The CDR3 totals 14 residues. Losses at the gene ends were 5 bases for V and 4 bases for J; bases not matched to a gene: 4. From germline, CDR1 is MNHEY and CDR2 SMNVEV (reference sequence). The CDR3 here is CASSRTGDADTQYF. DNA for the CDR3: TGTGCCAGCAGTCGGACAGGGGATGCAGATACGCAGTATTTT.

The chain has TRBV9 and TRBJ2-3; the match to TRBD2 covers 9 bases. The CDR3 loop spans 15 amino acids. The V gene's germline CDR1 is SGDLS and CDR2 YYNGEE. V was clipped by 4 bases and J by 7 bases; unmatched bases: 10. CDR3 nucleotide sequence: TGTGCCAGCAGCACTGCGGGAGGGTGGAAGCATACGCAGTATTTT. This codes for CASSTAGGWKHTQYF.

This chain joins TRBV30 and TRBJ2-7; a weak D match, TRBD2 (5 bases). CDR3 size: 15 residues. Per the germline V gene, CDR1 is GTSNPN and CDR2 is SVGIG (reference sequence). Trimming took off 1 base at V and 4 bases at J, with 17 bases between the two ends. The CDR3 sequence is CAWSAIPEAPYEQYF. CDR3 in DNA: TGTGCCTGGAGTGCCATCCCGGAGGCGCCTTACGAGCAGTACTTC.

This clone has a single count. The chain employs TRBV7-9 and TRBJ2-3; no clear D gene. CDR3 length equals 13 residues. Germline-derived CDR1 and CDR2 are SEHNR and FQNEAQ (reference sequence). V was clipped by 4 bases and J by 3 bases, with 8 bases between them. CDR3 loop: CASSSRATDTQYF. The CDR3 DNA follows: TGTGCCAGCAGCTCGAGAGCAACAGATACGCAGTATTTT.